The 5 T cell receptor beta chains in this list originate from one sample, sequenced in a study of PD-1 blockade in classical Hodgkin lymphoma. As for time point: newly diagnosed, previously untreated cHL patient sample. Sequencing used immunoSEQ multiplex PCR; TCRdb keeps in-frame clones, though not all of them. The sample lists tens of thousands of clones, roughly 94% occurring once. Sequencing was performed on peripheral blood mononuclear cells (PBMCs). The source of these receptors is a human donor with classical Hodgkin lymphoma.

V and J are TRBV18 and TRBJ1-5; 7 bases map to TRBD1. Germline CDR1 reads KGHSH; CDR2 reads LQKENI. The CDR3 loop spans 15 amino acids. The J segment lost 7 bases and the V segment lost 2 bases, leaving 8 bases of the junction unmatched. The CDR3 loop reads CASSPRQGISQPQHF. The CDR3 bases are TGTGCCAGCTCACCAAGACAGGGAATCAGCCAGCCCCAGCATTTT.

The rearrangement uses TRBV11-2 and TRBJ2-3, with D possibly matching TRBD1 (6 bases). The V gene's germline CDR1 is SGHAT and CDR2 FQNNGV. The CDR3 totals 15 residues. Trimming cost V 2 bases and J 2 bases, with 11 bases left between them. CDR3 nucleotides: TGTGCCAGCAGCTTACAGGGGCAGCCCACAGATACGCAGTATTTT. This sequence encodes CASSLQGQPTDTQYF.

This chain connects TRBV19 to TRBJ2-7, with a tentative D call TRBD2 (6 bases). Germline CDR1 and CDR2: LNHDA and SQIVND (reference sequence). The CDR3 sequence is 13 residues long. V lost 0 bases, J lost 7 bases, and 10 bases lay in between. Here the CDR3 DNA reads TGTGCCAGTAGTATAGATCTGGGGGGTGAGCAGTACTTC. It is translated as CASSIDLGGEQYF.

This clone has a single count. J is TRBJ1-2 and V is TRBV6-5, with a weak D call TRBD1 (5 bases). Germline CDR1 is MNHEY and CDR2 is SVGAGI. The CDR3 spans 15 residues. V was cut by 6 bases and J by 0 bases, with 14 bases left in between. CDR3 sequence (DNA): TGTGCCAGCAGCCCTAGACAGCGGACTAACTATGGCTACACCTTC. This translates into CASSPRQRTNYGYTF.

The chain joins TRBV18 to TRBJ1-3; D unresolved. The length of the CDR3 is 14 residues. Trimming took 3 bases from V and 5 from J, leaving 11 bases between them. Germline V gene data show CDR1 as KGHSH and CDR2 as LQKENI. CDR3 residues: CASSPLDPRNTIYF. For the CDR3, the DNA is TGTGCCAGCTCACCCCTGGACCCTCGAAACACCATATATTTT.